This paragraph reports one T cell receptor (beta chain). The sample originates from a study of T cell responses to AZD1222 COVID-19 vaccine. Libraries were prepared by immunoSEQ multiplex PCR; TCRdb keeps only in-frame clonotypes and omits some of them. Of some 95,000 clones in the sample, around 86% were seen once. Trimming shortened V by 6 bases and J by 4 bases, and 13 bases separated the two germline ends. Germline CDR1 reads MNHEY; CDR2 reads SVGEGT. The CDR3 loop spans 14 amino acids. The V call is TRBV6-2 or TRBV6-3, the J call TRBJ1-5; perhaps TRBD1 as D (6 bases). Sample: peripheral blood, taken on day 0 of AZD1222 vaccination. The source is an adult in good health. The chain's CDR3 is CASSPGAGNQPQHF. As DNA, the CDR3 is TGTGCCAGCAGCCCAGGGGCCGGAAATCAGCCCCAGCATTTT.